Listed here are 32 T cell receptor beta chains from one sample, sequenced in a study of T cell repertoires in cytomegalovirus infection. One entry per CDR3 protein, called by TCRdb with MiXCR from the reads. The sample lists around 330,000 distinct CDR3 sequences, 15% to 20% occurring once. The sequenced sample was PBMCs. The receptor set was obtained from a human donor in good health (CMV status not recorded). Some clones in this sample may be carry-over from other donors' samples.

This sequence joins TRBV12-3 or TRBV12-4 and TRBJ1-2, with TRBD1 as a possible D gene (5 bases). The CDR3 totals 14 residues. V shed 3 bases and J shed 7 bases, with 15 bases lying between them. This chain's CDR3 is CASSLGTLGGGYTF. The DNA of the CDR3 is TGTGCCAGCAGTTTGGGGACCCTCGGGGGTGGCTACACCTTC.

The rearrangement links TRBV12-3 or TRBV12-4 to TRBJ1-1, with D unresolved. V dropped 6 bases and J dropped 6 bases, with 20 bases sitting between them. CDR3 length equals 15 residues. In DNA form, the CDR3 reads TGTGCCAGCAGCCTAATTCCAGCCTTGGGCTCTGAAGCTTTCTTT. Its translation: CASSLIPALGSEAFF.

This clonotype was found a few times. CDR3 loop: CASSSGQPYQPQHF. The CDR3 DNA reads TGTGCCAGCAGCTCCGGTCAACCGTATCAGCCCCAGCATTTT. V and J are TRBV7-9 and TRBJ1-5; D remains unclear. V was cut by 4 bases and J by 5 bases, with 12 bases left in between. Looked up from germline, CDR1 is SEHNR and CDR2 is FQNEAQ (reference sequence). This CDR3 has 14 residues.

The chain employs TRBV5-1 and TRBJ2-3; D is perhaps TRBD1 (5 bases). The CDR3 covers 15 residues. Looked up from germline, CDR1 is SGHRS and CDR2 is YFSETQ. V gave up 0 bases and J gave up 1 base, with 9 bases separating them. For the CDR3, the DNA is TGCGCCAGCAGCTTGGATCAGGGTGGCACAGATACGCAGTATTTT. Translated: CASSLDQGGTDTQYF.

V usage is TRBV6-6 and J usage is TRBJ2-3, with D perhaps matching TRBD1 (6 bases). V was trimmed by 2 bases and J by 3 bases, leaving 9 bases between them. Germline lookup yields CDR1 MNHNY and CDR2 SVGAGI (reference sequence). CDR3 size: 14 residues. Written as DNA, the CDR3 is TGTGCCAGCAGTTACGAGGGGACAACAGATACGCAGTATTTT. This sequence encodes CASSYEGTTDTQYF.

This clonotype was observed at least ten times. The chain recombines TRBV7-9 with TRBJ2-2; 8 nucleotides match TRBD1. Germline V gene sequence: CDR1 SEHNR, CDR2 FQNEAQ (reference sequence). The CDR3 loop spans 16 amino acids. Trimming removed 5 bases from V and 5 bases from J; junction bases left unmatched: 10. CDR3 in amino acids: CASSTTGVRRTGELFF. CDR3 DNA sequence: TGTGCCAGCAGCACGACAGGGGTTCGAAGGACCGGGGAGCTGTTTTTT.

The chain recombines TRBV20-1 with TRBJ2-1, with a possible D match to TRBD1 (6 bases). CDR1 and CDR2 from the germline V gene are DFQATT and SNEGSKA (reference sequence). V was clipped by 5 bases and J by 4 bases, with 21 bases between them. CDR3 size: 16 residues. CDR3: CSAREFTGNQYNEQFF. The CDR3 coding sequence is TGCAGTGCTCGCGAATTTACAGGGAATCAATACAATGAGCAGTTCTTC.

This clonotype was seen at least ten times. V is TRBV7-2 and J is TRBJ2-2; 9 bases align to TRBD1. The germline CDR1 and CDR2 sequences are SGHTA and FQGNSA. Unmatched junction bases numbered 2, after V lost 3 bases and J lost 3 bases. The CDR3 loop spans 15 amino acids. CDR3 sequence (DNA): TGTGCCAGCAGCTTCGGGACAGGGTACACCGGGGAGCTGTTTTTT. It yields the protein CASSFGTGYTGELFF.

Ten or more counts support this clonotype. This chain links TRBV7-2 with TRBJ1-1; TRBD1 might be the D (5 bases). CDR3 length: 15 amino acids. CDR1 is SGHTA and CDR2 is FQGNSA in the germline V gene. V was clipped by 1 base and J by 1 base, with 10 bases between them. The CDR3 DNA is TGTGCCAGCAGCTTAGAGGCAGGGTCGAACACTGAAGCTTTCTTT. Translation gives CASSLEAGSNTEAFF. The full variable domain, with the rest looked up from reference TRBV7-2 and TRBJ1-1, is GAGVSQSPSNKVTEKGKDVELRCDPISGHTALYWYRQSLGQGLEFLIYFQGNSAPDKSGLPSDRFSAERTGGSVSTLTIQRTQQEDSAVYLCASSLEAGSNTEAFFGQGTRLTVV.

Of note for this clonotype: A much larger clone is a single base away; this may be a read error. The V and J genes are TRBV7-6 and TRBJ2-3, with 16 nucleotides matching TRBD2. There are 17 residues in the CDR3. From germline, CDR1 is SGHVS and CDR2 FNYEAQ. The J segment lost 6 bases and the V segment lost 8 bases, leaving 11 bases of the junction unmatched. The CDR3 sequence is CASGNAGLAGGLDTQYF. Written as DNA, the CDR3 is TGTGCCAGCGGCAACGCGGGACTAGCGGGGGGGCTGGATACGCAGTATTTT.

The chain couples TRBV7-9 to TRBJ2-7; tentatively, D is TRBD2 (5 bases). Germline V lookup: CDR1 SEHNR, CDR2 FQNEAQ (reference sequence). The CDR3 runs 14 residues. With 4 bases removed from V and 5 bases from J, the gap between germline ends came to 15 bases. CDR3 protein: CASSSALRAHEQYF. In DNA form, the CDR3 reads TGTGCCAGCAGCTCTGCCTTGCGGGCACACGAGCAGTACTTC.

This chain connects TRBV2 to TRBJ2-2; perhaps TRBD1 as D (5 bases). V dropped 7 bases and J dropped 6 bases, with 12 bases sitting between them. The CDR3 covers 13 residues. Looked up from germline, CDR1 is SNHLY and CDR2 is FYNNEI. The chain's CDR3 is CASTRAASGELFF. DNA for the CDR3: TGTGCCAGCACCAGGGCGGCATCCGGGGAGCTGTTTTTT.

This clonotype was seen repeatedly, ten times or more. The CDR3 DNA reads as TGTGCCAGCAGCTTAGGACTAGCGGGGGCCCCTAATCAGCAGTTCTTC. Protein product: CASSLGLAGAPNQQFF. The V gene is TRBV7-6, the J gene TRBJ2-1; 12 bases are shared with TRBD2. CDR3 length: 16 amino acids. Per the germline V gene, CDR1 is SGHVS and CDR2 is FNYEAQ. V shed 1 base and J 11 bases; nucleotides not matched to a gene: 9.

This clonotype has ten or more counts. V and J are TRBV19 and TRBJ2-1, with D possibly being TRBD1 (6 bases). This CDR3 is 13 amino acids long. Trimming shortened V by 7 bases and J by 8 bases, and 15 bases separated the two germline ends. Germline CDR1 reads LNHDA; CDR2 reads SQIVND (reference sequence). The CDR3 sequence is CASKPGAGDEQFF. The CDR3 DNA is TGTGCCAGTAAACCAGGGGCCGGCGATGAGCAGTTCTTC.

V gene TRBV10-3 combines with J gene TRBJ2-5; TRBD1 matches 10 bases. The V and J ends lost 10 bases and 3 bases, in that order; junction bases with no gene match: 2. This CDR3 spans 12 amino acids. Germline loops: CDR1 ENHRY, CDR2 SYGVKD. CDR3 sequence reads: CATGQGEETQYF. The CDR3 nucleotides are TGTGCCACCGGACAGGGGGAAGAGACCCAGTACTTC.

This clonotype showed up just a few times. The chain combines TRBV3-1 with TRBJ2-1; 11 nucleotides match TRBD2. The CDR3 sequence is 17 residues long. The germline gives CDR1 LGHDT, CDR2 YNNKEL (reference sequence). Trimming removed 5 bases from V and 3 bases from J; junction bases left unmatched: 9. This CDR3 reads CASSKKSGLADYNEQFF. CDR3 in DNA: TGTGCCAGCAGCAAGAAGTCGGGACTAGCGGACTACAATGAGCAGTTCTTC.

CDR3 sequence reads: CASGYKQGSSNQPQHF. Here the CDR3 DNA reads TGTGCTAGTGGTTACAAACAGGGCAGTAGCAATCAGCCCCAGCATTTT. This sequence joins TRBV12-5 and TRBJ1-5, with D tentatively TRBD1 (6 bases). Germline V gene sequence: CDR1 LGHNT, CDR2 FRNRAP. The V gene lost 4 bases and the J gene lost 0 bases, with 13 bases spanning the gap. The CDR3 is 16 amino acids. The whole variable domain, filled in from reference TRBV12-5 and TRBJ1-5, reads DARVTQTPRHKVTEMGQEVTMRCQPILGHNTVFWYRQTMMQGLELLAYFRNRAPLDDSGMPKDRFSAEMPDATLATLKIQPSEPRDSAVYFCASGYKQGSSNQPQHFGDGTRLSIL.

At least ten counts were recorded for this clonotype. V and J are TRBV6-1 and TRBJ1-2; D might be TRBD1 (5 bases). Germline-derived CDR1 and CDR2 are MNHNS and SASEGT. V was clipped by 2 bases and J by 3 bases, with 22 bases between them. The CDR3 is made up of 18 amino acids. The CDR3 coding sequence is TGTGCCAGCAGTGAAAAGGCCTATGGAACCGGGGCCTACTATGGCTACACCTTC. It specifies CASSEKAYGTGAYYGYTF.

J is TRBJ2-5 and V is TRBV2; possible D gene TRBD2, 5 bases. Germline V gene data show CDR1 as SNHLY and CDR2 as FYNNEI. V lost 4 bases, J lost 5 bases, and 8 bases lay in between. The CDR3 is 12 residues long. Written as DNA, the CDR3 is TGTGCCAGCAGTGGGGCTAGCGAGACCCAGTACTTC. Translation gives CASSGASETQYF. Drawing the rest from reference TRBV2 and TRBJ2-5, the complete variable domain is EPEVTQTPSHQVTQMGQEVILRCVPISNHLYFYWYRQILGQKVEFLVSFYNNEISEKSEIFDDQFSVERPDGSNFTLKIRSTKLEDSAMYFCASSGASETQYFGPGTRLLVL.

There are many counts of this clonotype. The CDR3 reads CASSPHGAWGNTIYF. As DNA, the CDR3 is TGTGCCAGCAGTCCCCACGGGGCGTGGGGAAACACCATATATTTT. This sequence joins TRBV28 and TRBJ1-3, with D perhaps TRBD1 (5 bases). CDR1 and CDR2 (germline): MDHEN, SYDVKM. V was cut by 5 bases and J by 4 bases, with 15 bases left in between. CDR3 length: 15 amino acids.

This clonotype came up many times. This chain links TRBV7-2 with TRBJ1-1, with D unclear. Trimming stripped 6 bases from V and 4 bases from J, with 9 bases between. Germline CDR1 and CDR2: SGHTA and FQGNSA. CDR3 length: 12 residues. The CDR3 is CASSPYSTEAFF. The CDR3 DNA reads TGTGCCAGCAGTCCCTACAGCACTGAAGCTTTCTTT. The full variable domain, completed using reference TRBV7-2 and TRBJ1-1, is GAGVSQSPSNKVTEKGKDVELRCDPISGHTALYWYRQSLGQGLEFLIYFQGNSAPDKSGLPSDRFSAERTGGSVSTLTIQRTQQEDSAVYLCASSPYSTEAFFGQGTRLTVV.

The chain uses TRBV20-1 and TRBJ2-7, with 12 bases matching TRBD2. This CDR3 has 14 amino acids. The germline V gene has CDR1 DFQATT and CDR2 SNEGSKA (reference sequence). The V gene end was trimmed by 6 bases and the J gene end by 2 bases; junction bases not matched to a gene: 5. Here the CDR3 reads CSALAGGSAYEQYF. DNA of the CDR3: TGCAGTGCCCTAGCGGGGGGGTCCGCCTACGAGCAGTACTTC.

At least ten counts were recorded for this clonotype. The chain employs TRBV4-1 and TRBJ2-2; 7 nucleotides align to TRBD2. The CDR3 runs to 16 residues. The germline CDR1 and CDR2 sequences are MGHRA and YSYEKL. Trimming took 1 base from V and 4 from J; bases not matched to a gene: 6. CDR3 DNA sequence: TGCGCCAGCAGCCAAGGAGCGGGGAGCTTCACCGGGGAGCTGTTTTTT. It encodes CASSQGAGSFTGELFF.

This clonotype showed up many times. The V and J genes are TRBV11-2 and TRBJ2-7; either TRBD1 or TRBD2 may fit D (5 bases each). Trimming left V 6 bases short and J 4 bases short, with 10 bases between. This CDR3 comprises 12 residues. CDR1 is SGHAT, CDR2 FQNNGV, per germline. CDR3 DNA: TGTGCCAGCAGGGGACGGAGTTACGAGCAGTACTTC. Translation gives CASRGRSYEQYF.

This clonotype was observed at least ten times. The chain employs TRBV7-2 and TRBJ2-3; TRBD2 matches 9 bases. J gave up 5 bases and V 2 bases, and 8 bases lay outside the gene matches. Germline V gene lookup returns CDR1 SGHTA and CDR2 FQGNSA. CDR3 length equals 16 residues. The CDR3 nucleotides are TGTGCCAGCAGCTTAACCTTTGCGGGGGGGGGAGATACGCAGTATTTT. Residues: CASSLTFAGGGDTQYF.

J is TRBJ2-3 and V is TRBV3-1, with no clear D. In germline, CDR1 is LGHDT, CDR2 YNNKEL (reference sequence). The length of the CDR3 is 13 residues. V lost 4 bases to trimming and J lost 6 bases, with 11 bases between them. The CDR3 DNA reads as TGTGCCAGCAGCCTATCGGCTTCCGATACGCAGTATTTT. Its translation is CASSLSASDTQYF.

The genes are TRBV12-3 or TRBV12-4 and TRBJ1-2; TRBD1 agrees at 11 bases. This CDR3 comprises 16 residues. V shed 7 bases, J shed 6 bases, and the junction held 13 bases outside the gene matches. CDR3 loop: CASTPLTDRGQDGYTF. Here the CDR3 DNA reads TGTGCCAGCACCCCTTTAACGGACAGGGGGCAAGATGGCTACACCTTC.

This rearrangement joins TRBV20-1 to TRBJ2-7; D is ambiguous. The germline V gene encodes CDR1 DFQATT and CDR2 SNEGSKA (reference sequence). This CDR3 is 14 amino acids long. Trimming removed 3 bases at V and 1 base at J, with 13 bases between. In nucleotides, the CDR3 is TGCAGTGCTAGCCCCCAAACGGCTTCCTACGAGCAGTACTTC. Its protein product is CSASPQTASYEQYF.

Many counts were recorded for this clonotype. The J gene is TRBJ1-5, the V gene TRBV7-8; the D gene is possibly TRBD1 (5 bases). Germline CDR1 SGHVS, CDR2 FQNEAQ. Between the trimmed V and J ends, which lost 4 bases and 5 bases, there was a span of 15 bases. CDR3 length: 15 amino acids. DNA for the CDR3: TGTGCCAGCAGCTACAGGAGGGAGGGCGATCAGCCCCAGCATTTT. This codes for CASSYRREGDQPQHF.

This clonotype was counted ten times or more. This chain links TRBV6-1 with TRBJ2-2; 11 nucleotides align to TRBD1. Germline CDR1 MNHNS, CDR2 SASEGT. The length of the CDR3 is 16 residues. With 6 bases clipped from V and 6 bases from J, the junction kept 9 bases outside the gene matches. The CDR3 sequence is CASRVPGQGVPGELFF. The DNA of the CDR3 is TGTGCCAGCAGAGTACCGGGACAGGGGGTCCCCGGGGAGCTGTTTTTT.

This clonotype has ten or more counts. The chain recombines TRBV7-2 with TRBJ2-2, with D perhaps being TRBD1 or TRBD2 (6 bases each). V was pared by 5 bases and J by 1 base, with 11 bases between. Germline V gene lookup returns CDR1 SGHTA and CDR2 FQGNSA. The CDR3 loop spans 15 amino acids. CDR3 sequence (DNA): TGTGCCAGCAGCGGCGGGACACTGAACACCGGGGAGCTGTTTTTT. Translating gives CASSGGTLNTGELFF.

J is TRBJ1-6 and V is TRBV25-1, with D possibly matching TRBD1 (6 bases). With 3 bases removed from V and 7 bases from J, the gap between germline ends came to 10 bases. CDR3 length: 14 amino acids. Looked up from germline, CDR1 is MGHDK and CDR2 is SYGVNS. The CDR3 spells CASSEDSLNSPLHF. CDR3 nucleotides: TGTGCCAGCAGTGAGGACAGCTTGAATTCACCCCTCCACTTT.